This T cell receptor beta chain originates from a study of PD-1 blockade in classical Hodgkin lymphoma. Study-wide results and caveats: Differences between repertoires have undefined causes, possibly disease activity or prior therapy. Newly diagnosed patients reportedly trailed healthy donors in baseline TCR diversity.

With regard to this clone: The antigen remains unidentified.

This CDR3 region has 16 residues. The germline V gene encodes CDR1 SEHNR and CDR2 FQNEAQ (reference sequence). V was clipped by 0 bases and J by 3 bases, with 12 bases between them. Noted time point: newly diagnosed, previously untreated cHL patient sample. What served as comparison were PBMCs in newly diagnosed, untreated classical Hodgkin lymphoma. Sequenced by immunoSEQ multiplex PCR; TCRdb stores in-frame clones only, minus some. In the table there are some 21,000 clones, roughly 94% of which are singletons. Sequenced input: peripheral blood mononuclear cells (PBMCs). The chain recombines TRBV7-9 with TRBJ2-1; D may be TRBD1 or TRBD2 (5 bases each). This TCR was sampled from a human donor with classical Hodgkin lymphoma. The CDR3 spells CASSLAGTTVYNEQFF. DNA for the CDR3: TGTGCCAGCAGCTTAGCCGGGACGACTGTCTACAATGAGCAGTTCTTC.